One and the same sample provided the 7 T cell receptor beta chains below, sequenced in a study of molecular identifiers for immune sequencing clone quantification. TCRdb re-derived calls from the PCR reads in MiXCR, one entry per CDR3 protein. The sample consists of 400,000 to 600,000 distinct CDR3 sequences, approximately 25% of them appearing once. What was sequenced was naive CD8+ T cells from blood, with Jurkat cell RNA spiked in. The subset denotes: FACS-sorted CD8+CD4-CCR7+CD45RA+ naive T cells. The receptors here all came from a human donor in good health. Some libraries in this study had Jurkat cell RNA spiked in.

On this clonotype itself: A read error may account for a junction end that differs from germline. V gene TRBV5-6 combines with J gene TRBJ1-4; D is perhaps TRBD1 (6 bases). From germline, CDR1 is SGHDT and CDR2 YYEEEE. CDR3 size: 17 residues. Here the CDR3 reads CASSFFSQGRRNEELFF. CDR3 coding DNA: TGTGCCAGCAGCTTCTTTTCTCAGGGGAGGCGGAATGAAGAACTGTTTTTT.

This clonotype was seen ten or more times. The CDR3 DNA sequence: TGTGCCAGCGGCGGACAGGGCTACTCTGGAAACACCATATATTTT. This translates into CASGGQGYSGNTIYF. The chain employs TRBV7-9 and TRBJ1-3, with 8 bases lining up with TRBD1. CDR3 size: 15 residues. CDR1 is SEHNR, CDR2 FQNEAQ, per germline (reference sequence). J gave up 0 bases and V 8 bases, and 6 bases lay outside the gene matches.

Ten or more counts support this clonotype. V usage is TRBV7-9 and J usage is TRBJ1-4; D unresolved. CDR3 length equals 13 residues. Germline lookup yields CDR1 SEHNR and CDR2 FQNEAQ (reference sequence). V gave up 2 bases and J gave up 8 bases, with 9 bases separating them. The CDR3 nucleotides are TGTGCCAGCAGCTTATTGGGGAAAGAAAAACTGTTTTTT. It translates to CASSLLGKEKLFF.

This chain links TRBV15 with TRBJ2-7, with D possibly being TRBD2 (5 bases). CDR1 and CDR2 (germline): LNHNV, YYDKDF (reference sequence). This CDR3 has 16 amino acids. The germline V and J ends were trimmed by 1 base and 3 bases, with 16 bases remaining between them. The CDR3 spells CATSRALREPVYEQYF. The CDR3 region has the DNA TGTGCCACCAGCAGAGCTCTGAGGGAGCCGGTCTACGAGCAGTACTTC.

In this sample, this clonotype turned up many times. The chain joins TRBV29-1 to TRBJ2-1; 9 bases map to TRBD2. The CDR3 totals 14 residues. V lost 1 base to trimming and J lost 7 bases; unmatched junction nucleotides: 5. In germline, CDR1 is SQVTM, CDR2 ANQGSEA. CDR3 loop: CSVEGLAAFNEQFF. The CDR3 bases are TGCAGCGTTGAAGGACTAGCGGCGTTTAATGAGCAGTTCTTC.

Details on this clonotype: One end of the junction varies from germline; a read error may be responsible. This chain connects TRBV19 to TRBJ2-3; D gene ambiguous. Looked up from germline, CDR1 is LNHDA and CDR2 is SQIVND (reference sequence). The CDR3 spans 12 residues. This chain's CDR3 is CASGMGTDTQYF. The CDR3 region has the DNA TGTGCCAGTGGTATGGGCACAGATACGCAGTATTTT.

The table lists this clonotype with a few counts. The chain employs TRBV27 and TRBJ1-5, with a tentative D call TRBD1 (6 bases). The CDR3 is 15 residues long. Germline CDR1 and CDR2: MNHEY and SMNVEV (reference sequence). With 6 bases removed from V and 8 bases from J, the gap between germline ends came to 20 bases. The DNA for the CDR3 is TGTGCCAGCAGAGCTGACGGGACACGGAGTGAGCCCCAGCATTTT. Translation gives CASRADGTRSEPQHF.